At least ten counts were recorded for the clone carrying this T cell receptor beta chain. Its antigen is not identified. This record comes from a study of breast tumors, draining lymph nodes, adjacent tissues. Overall study results and limits: Most tumor T cells seemingly derive from lymph node, then expand in tumor. Tumors had less TCR diversity than lymph nodes, more than nontumor tissue.

The CDR3 extends over 18 amino acids. Germline V gives CDR1 SGHAT, CDR2 FQNNGV. The V and J ends lost 4 bases and 6 bases, in that order; junction bases with no gene match: 20. In TCRdb, the multiplex PCR reads were re-called with MiXCR into one record per CDR3 protein. The sample shows some 52,000 distinct CDR3 sequences, around 40% of them seen only once. The sequence was collected from a female donor with breast cancer. Some clones in this sample may be carry-over from other donors' samples. The specimen was breast tumor tissue. The chain recombines TRBV11-2 with TRBJ2-7; 8 bases align to TRBD1. CDR3 sequence reads: CASSSGQGMIGGRGEQYF. The CDR3 nucleotides read TGTGCCAGCAGCTCCGGACAGGGTATGATAGGGGGACGGGGCGAGCAGTACTTC.